The rows below give T cell receptor beta chains drawn from one sample of a study of radiation and T cells in renal cell carcinoma. Generated by immunoSEQ multiplex PCR, the TCRdb table keeps only in-frame clones and is missing some. This sample yields 95,000 or so clones, of which about 88% are seen a single time; 7.5% to 8.5% belongs to the top ten. Source: blood, taken from a patient whose treatment included radiotherapy and nephrectomy. These receptors were collected from a man aged 45-60 years with renal cell carcinoma. The CDR3 runs from the conserved cysteine through the conserved F or W. Each record gives: V gene, J gene, clone size, D gene, CDR3 protein, CDR3 DNA. D genes are given only for firm matches. Not every row has a clone size; where given, it reads once, few, many or a size class.

>TRBV10-1|TRBJ2-3|-|TRBD1
CATSTGEERNTQYF
TGCGCCACCTCGACAGGGGAGGAGAGGAATACGCAGTATTTT
>TRBV5-8|TRBJ1-2|once|-
CASSSQGLANYGYTF
TGTGCCAGCAGCTCCCAGGGCTTAGCTAACTATGGCTACACCTTC
>TRBV7-9|TRBJ2-3|-|-
CASSLTGADTQYF
TGTGCCAGCAGCTTAACCGGGGCAGATACGCAGTATTTT
>TRBV6-5|TRBJ2-3|-|TRBD2
CASQEAGVEDTQYF
TGTGCCAGTCAAGAAGCGGGAGTGGAAGATACGCAGTATTTT
>TRBV25-1|TRBJ1-4|-|-
CASSDLTRTNEKLFF
TGTGCCAGCAGTGACCTAACACGGACTAATGAAAAACTGTTTTTT
>TRBV7-9|TRBJ1-4|-|-
CAYGSGFGEKLFF
TGTGCTTACGGGAGTGGGTTTGGGGAAAAACTGTTTTTT
>TRBV6-1|TRBJ1-5|-|-
CASSESVGLANQPQHF
TGTGCCAGCAGTGAATCTGTAGGGCTCGCGAATCAGCCCCAGCATTTT
>TRBV30|TRBJ1-1|-|-
CAWSVNSARDTEAFF
TGTGCCTGGAGTGTGAATAGCGCCCGGGACACTGAAGCTTTCTTT
>TRBV30|TRBJ2-7|-|-
CAWSKTRVSLPYEQYF
TGTGCCTGGAGTAAGACAAGGGTTTCGTTACCCTACGAGCAGTACTTC
>TRBV11-2|TRBJ2-1|-|-
CASSSPWEVKGDTTFF
TGTGCCAGCAGCTCCCCTTGGGAAGTGAAGGGGGACACCACGTTCTTC
>TRBV4-3|TRBJ1-4|-|TRBD1
CASSQDGQGGEKLFF
TGCGCCAGCAGCCAAGACGGACAGGGAGGTGAAAAACTGTTTTTT
>TRBV6-6|TRBJ1-1|-|TRBD1
CASSPRTGMVNTEAFF
TGTGCCAGCAGTCCCCGGACAGGGATGGTGAACACTGAAGCTTTCTTT
>TRBV2|TRBJ2-2|-|TRBD2
CASSLIAGGTIRMNTGELFF
TGTGCCAGCAGTCTAATAGCGGGGGGGACTATACGCATGAACACCGGGGAGCTGTTTTTT
>TRBV18|TRBJ2-7|-|-
CASSPNGYEQYF
TGTGCCAGCTCACCTAACGGCTACGAGCAGTACTTC
>TRBV5-4|TRBJ2-3|-|TRBD2
CASGRREANTQYF
TGTGCCAGCGGCAGGCGGGAGGCAAATACGCAGTATTTT
>TRBV11-3|TRBJ1-1|few|-
CASSFLENTEAFF
TGTGCCAGCAGCTTCTTGGAAAACACTGAAGCTTTCTTT
>TRBV11-2|TRBJ2-7|-|-
CASSPLRGKHEQYF
TGTGCCAGCAGCCCCCTGAGGGGGAAACACGAGCAGTACTTC
>TRBV13|TRBJ2-2|few|-
CASSHDTGTTGELFF
TGTGCCAGCAGTCACGACACAGGGACTACCGGGGAGCTGTTTTTT
>TRBV19|TRBJ1-5|-|TRBD1
CASRVTGTGVYQPQHF
TGTGCCAGTAGAGTTACTGGGACAGGGGTATACCAGCCCCAGCATTTT
>TRBV20-1|TRBJ2-1|-|-
CSARPNNEQFF
TGCAGTGCGCGGCCGAACAATGAGCAGTTCTTC
>TRBV29-1|TRBJ2-2|-|-
CSVEVVVGTGELFF
TGCAGCGTTGAAGTGGTAGTAGGCACCGGGGAGCTGTTTTTT
>TRBV19|TRBJ1-2|-|-
CASTPTALEIYGYTF
TGTGCCAGTACCCCCACCGCTCTAGAAATCTATGGCTACACCTTC
>TRBV30|TRBJ1-2|-|TRBD1
CAWGRDRPYGYTF
TGTGCCTGGGGACGGGACAGACCCTATGGCTACACCTTC
>TRBV7-9|TRBJ1-4|-|-
CASSSRQVNEKLFF
TGTGCCAGCAGCTCAAGACAGGTTAATGAAAAACTGTTTTTT
>TRBV27|TRBJ2-3|-|-
CASQAVASTDTQYF
TGTGCCAGCCAAGCAGTAGCTAGCACAGATACGCAGTATTTT
>TRBV11-2|TRBJ2-2|few|-
CASSSTRAGELFF
TGTGCCAGCAGCTCGACCCGGGCGGGGGAGCTGTTTTTT
>TRBV18|TRBJ2-7|-|-
CASATGFRSYEQYF
TGTGCCAGCGCCACAGGGTTTAGGTCCTACGAGCAGTACTTC
>TRBV27|TRBJ2-7|-|TRBD1
CASSHRGRSSEQYF
TGTGCCAGCAGTCACAGGGGGCGCTCGTCCGAGCAGTACTTC
>TRBV19|TRBJ2-7|-|-
CASSGATRTYEQYF
TGTGCCAGTAGTGGCGCGACACGAACCTACGAGCAGTACTTC
>TRBV14|TRBJ2-5|-|-
CASSTVQGQETQYF
TGTGCCAGCAGCACGGTACAGGGACAAGAGACCCAGTACTTC
>TRBV7-5|TRBJ2-5|-|-
CASSPDDRGPEETQYF
TGTGCCAGCAGCCCAGATGACAGGGGGCCAGAAGAGACCCAGTACTTC
>TRBV6-5|TRBJ2-7|once|TRBD1
CASGDSYEQYF
TGTGCCAGCGGGGACAGTTACGAGCAGTACTTC
>TRBV6-5|TRBJ2-3|-|-
CASTRDLGTDTQYF
TGTGCCAGCACGAGGGACCTTGGCACAGATACGCAGTATTTT
>TRBV11-2|TRBJ1-2|-|-
CASSSDYGYTF
TGTGCCAGCAGCTCAGATTATGGCTACACCTTC
>TRBV7-3|TRBJ1-2|-|TRBD1
CASSPSPGGQYGYTF
TGTGCCAGCAGCCCCAGTCCAGGGGGTCAGTATGGCTACACCTTC
>TRBV6-5|TRBJ1-1|-|TRBD1
CASSFYDRVGTEAFF
TGTGCCAGCAGTTTCTACGACAGGGTCGGCACTGAAGCTTTCTTT
>TRBV5-1|TRBJ2-2|once|-
CASTPSVQGGGELFF
TGCGCCAGCACCCCGTCCGTCCAGGGGGGCGGGGAGCTGTTTTTT